A single TCR beta chain is shown here with its context. What it binds is not known. Germline values: CDR1 LGHNA, CDR2 YNFKEQ. With 0 bases removed from V and 3 bases from J, the gap between germline ends came to 6 bases. This CDR3 is built from 13 residues. No cell sorting was done before RNA was extracted from the tissue. This non-tumor lung sample came from over 3 cm beyond the tumor edge. Between August and November 2014, newly diagnosed, chemotherapy-naive lung cancer patients underwent thoracic surgery in China. TCRbeta libraries were built with three rounds of nested PCR, modified from ARM-PCR. One entry per CDR3 protein results from TCRdb running MiXCR on the multiplex PCR reads. The sample carries more than 75,000 distinct CDR3 sequences, about 80% recorded once. These data belong to a study of tumor and adjacent non-tumor tissue in lung cancer. Across the whole study: The patients, 9 to 11 men and roughly 5 women, were roughly 30 to 76 with stage I to III disease. Study observations and caveats: Top 100 clones took a larger repertoire share in normal lung.

Sequenced: distant non-tumor lung tissue. The TCR originated in a man in his fifties or sixties with small cell lung cancer. This chain uses TRBV4-2 with TRBJ2-7; D is possibly TRBD1 (5 bases). The CDR3 protein is CASSQDQGYEQYF. Written as DNA, the CDR3 is TGTGCCAGCAGCCAAGACCAGGGCTACGAGCAGTACTTC.